This TCR beta chain derives from a study of blood T cell repertoires in COVID-19. Study background: Collection of acute and convalescent COVID-19 samples took place in the United States, Italy and Spain. PBMCs, B-cell-depleted T cells, or T cells were the source of the cDNA or gDNA that made up the material.

Original analysis: Amplification from reference gene primers served as the basis for estimated nucleated cell counts. Here immunoSEQ multiplex PCR was the method, and the copy in TCRdb shows in-frame clones only, minus some. The V and J calls and clone size come from that table; D and trimming were worked out from the DNA. The table lists over 60,000 clones, 82% of them singletons. The CDR3 is made up of 13 amino acids. Germline V gene data show CDR1 as SGHAT and CDR2 as FQNNGV. Trimming took off 5 bases at V and 5 bases at J, with 12 bases between the two ends. This clone was observed a single time. This TCR was recovered from a human donor in a cohort sampled during active COVID-19. The chain has TRBV11-2 and TRBJ1-2, with D possibly TRBD1 on 6 matching bases. The sequenced material came from peripheral blood. CDR3 nucleotide sequence: TGTGCCAGCAGCGCCCTACAGGGATATGGCTACACCTTC. Protein: CASSALQGYGYTF.